Sequencing of this TCR beta chain was carried out in a study of control samples from healthy donors and cancer patients. Libraries were prepared by immunoSEQ multiplex PCR; TCRdb keeps only in-frame clonotypes and omits some of them. The sample carries some 160,000 clones, about 94% recorded once. In germline, CDR1 is SQVTM, CDR2 ANQGSEA. CDR3 length: 14 amino acids. V lost 0 bases, J lost 3 bases, and 11 bases lay in between. The chain links TRBV29-1 to TRBJ1-2; D is ambiguous. Material: blood. The receptor was isolated from a woman in her forties in good health. CDR3 DNA sequence: TGCAGCGTTGAAGATCAAATAGTTGACTATGGCTACACCTTC. The encoded protein is CSVEDQIVDYGYTF.